This is a list of T cell receptor beta chains from one sample in a study of blood T cell repertoires in COVID-19. Clones were sequenced by immunoSEQ multiplex PCR, and TCRdb holds only the in-frame ones, with some missing. This sample has fewer than 55,000 clones; approximately 78% occur once, and the top ten carry around an eighth. The material sequenced was peripheral blood. The origin of the receptors is a human donor with acute or convalescent COVID-19. The donor label of this sample is uncertain. CDR3s include the opening cysteine and the closing phenylalanine or tryptophan. The D gene is left open where the match is weak. Some rows have no size entry. The others give once, few or many, or a class for an expanded clone.

V	J	size	D	DNA	CDR3
TRBV18	TRBJ2-7	few	TRBD2	TGTGCCAGCTCACCATCGAGCGTGGGAGCGGGAGGCGAGCAGTACTTC	CASSPSSVGAGGEQYF
TRBV15	TRBJ2-5	-	-	TGTGCCACCAGCAGAGTTGCGGAGCAAGAGACCCAGTACTTC	CATSRVAEQETQYF
TRBV28	TRBJ2-7	-	TRBD1	TGTGCCAGCAGCCCGTCCTTCGGGACAGTAGCCTACGAGCAGTACTTC	CASSPSFGTVAYEQYF
TRBV4-1	TRBJ2-2	-	TRBD2	TGCGCCAGCAGCTTACGAGGGGCGGGAGTAATCACCGGGGAGCTGTTTTTT	CASSLRGAGVITGELFF
TRBV6-5	TRBJ1-6	-	TRBD1	TGTGCCAGTTCGACAGGGGGTGGATCACCCCTCCACTTT	CASSTGGGSPLHF
TRBV6-5	TRBJ2-7	-	-	TGTGCCAGCCTCAGGTCGGGGTCCTACGAGCAGTACTTC	CASLRSGSYEQYF
TRBV5-1	TRBJ1-6	-	TRBD1	TGCGCCAGCAGCCCGAGACAGGGAGTGGCTCAAAATTCACCCCTCCACTTT	CASSPRQGVAQNSPLHF
TRBV24-1	TRBJ1-2	-	-	TGTGCCACCAGTGATACCCAGGACAATGGCAACTATGGCTACACCTTC	CATSDTQDNGNYGYTF
TRBV3-1/TRBV3-2	TRBJ1-4	-	TRBD1	TGTGCCAGCAGCCAATCTGCAGGGGGCTCGAATGGTGAAAAACTGTTTTTT	CASSQSAGGSNGEKLFF
TRBV2	TRBJ1-1	-	-	TGTGCCAGCAGAAAAACAGGGCAAGGCACTGAAGCTTTCTTT	CASRKTGQGTEAFF
TRBV10-1	TRBJ2-7	-	TRBD2	TGCGCCAGCAGTGAGTCGAGGTCTAGCGGGCTTTACTTC	CASSESRSSGLYF
TRBV28	TRBJ2-7	-	-	TGTGCCAGCAGGTCACAGACGTTCTACGAGCAGTACTTC	CASRSQTFYEQYF
TRBV4-1	TRBJ1-1	few	-	TGCGCCAGCAGCCCTTTCTTCCTGGGACTCCGGAACACTGAAGCTTTCTTT	CASSPFFLGLRNTEAFF
TRBV27	TRBJ1-2	-	-	TGTGCCAGCAGTGACAGACCAACGGGGGTAGATGGCTACACCTTC	CASSDRPTGVDGYTF
TRBV12-5	TRBJ2-5	once	-	TGTGCTAGTGGTCCGCCGGGATGGGCCGGGGATAACCGATGGGAGACCCAGTACTTC	CASGPPGWAGDNRWETQYF
TRBV19	TRBJ1-6	-	-	TGTGCCAGTAGTAGCGGTCCTTATAATTCACCCCTCCACTTT	CASSSGPYNSPLHF
TRBV6-5	TRBJ1-2	-	TRBD1	TGTGCCAGCAGTTCGACAGGGGGTATTGGCTACACCTTC	CASSSTGGIGYTF
TRBV7-8	TRBJ1-5	-	-	TGTGCCAGCAGCTTACTCTTTGGGGGGAATCAGCCCCAGCATTTT	CASSLLFGGNQPQHF
TRBV6-5	TRBJ1-5	-	TRBD1	TGTGCCAGCAAGGGGGCGATCGGTCAGCCCCAGCATTTT	CASKGAIGQPQHF
TRBV4-2	TRBJ1-6	-	TRBD1	TGTGCCAGCAGCCAAGGGGCAGGACAGGGGGCTTTTTCGGGTTCACCCCTCCACTTT	CASSQGAGQGAFSGSPLHF
TRBV4-2	TRBJ2-4	-	-	TGTGCCAGCAGCCAAGGTGATAGTTCGAACATTCAGTACTTC	CASSQGDSSNIQYF
TRBV11-3	TRBJ1-1	-	-	TGTGCCAGCAGCTTAGATCTAATTCGGGGAGCGGGGGGTCTAGGCACTGAAGCTTTCTTT	CASSLDLIRGAGGLGTEAFF
TRBV7-9	TRBJ2-3	-	-	TGTGCCAGCACCAACGAGGCAGATACGCAGTATTTT	CASTNEADTQYF
TRBV3-1/TRBV3-2	TRBJ2-1	-	-	TGTGCCAGCAGCCAGGTCCTAGCGAACAATGAGCAGTTCTTC	CASSQVLANNEQFF
TRBV7-2	TRBJ2-3	once	TRBD2	TGTGCCAGCAGCTGGGCGGGGGGCGGCACAGATACGCAGTATTTT	CASSWAGGGTDTQYF
TRBV5-5	TRBJ1-5	-	-	TGTGCCAGCAGCTTCGGCAATCAGCCCCAGCATTTT	CASSFGNQPQHF